This entry concerns a single T cell receptor (beta chain). Its antigen is not known. Measured with immunoSEQ multiplex PCR; TCRdb has only the in-frame clones, and not every one. The table lists about 150,000 clones, just under 95% of them singletons. This entry belongs to a study of T cell responses to AZD1222 COVID-19 vaccine. Notes on the study in general: Epitopes outside B.1.351 and B.1.1.7 mutated regions reportedly drew nearly half of spike TCRs. Regions 160-218 and 743-854 held dominance among vaccine-associated CD4 TCRs, which spanned spike.

The material was peripheral blood, obtained on day 0 of AZD1222 vaccination. The receptor's source is an adult in good health.

The CDR3 region is CASGLEMWSQDRMTHTEAFF. DNA of the CDR3: TGTGCTAGTGGTTTGGAAATGTGGTCCCAGGACAGAATGACGCACACTGAAGCTTTCTTT. The gene calls are TRBV12-5 and TRBJ1-1; D is perhaps TRBD1 (6 bases). Germline CDR1 and CDR2: LGHNT and FRNRAP. V was clipped by 1 base and J by 3 bases, with 27 bases between them. The CDR3 has 20 residues.